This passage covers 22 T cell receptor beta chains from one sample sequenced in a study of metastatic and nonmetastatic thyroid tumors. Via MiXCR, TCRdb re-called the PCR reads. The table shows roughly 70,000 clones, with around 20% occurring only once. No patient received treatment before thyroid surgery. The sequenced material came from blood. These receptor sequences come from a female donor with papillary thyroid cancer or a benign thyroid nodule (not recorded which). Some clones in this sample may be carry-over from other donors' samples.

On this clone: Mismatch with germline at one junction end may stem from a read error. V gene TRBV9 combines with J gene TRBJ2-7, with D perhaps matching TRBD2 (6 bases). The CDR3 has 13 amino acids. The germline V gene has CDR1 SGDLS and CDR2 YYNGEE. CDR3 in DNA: TGTGCCAGCAGCGTAGCTACGGGAGATCGAAGGTATTTC. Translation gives CASSVATGDRRYF. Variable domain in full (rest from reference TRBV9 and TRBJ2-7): DSGVTQTPKHLITATGQRVTLRCSPRSGDLSVYWYQQSLDQGLQFLIQYYNGEERAKGNILERFSAQQFPDLHSELNLSSLELGDSALYFCASSVATGDRRYFGPGTRLTVT.

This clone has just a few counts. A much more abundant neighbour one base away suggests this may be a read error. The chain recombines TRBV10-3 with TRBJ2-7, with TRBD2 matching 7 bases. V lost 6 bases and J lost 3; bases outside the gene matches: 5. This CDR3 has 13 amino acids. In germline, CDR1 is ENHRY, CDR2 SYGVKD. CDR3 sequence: CAIRGGSYYEQYF. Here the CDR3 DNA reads TGTGCCATCAGAGGCGGGAGCTACTACGAGCAGTACTTC.

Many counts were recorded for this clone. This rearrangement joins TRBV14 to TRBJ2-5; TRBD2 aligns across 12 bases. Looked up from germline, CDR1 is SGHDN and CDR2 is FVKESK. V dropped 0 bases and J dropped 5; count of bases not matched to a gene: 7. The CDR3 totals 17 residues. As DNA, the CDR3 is TGTGCCAGCAGCCAAGACCCCCTAGCGGGAGGGCAGGAGACCCAGTACTTC. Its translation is CASSQDPLAGGQETQYF.

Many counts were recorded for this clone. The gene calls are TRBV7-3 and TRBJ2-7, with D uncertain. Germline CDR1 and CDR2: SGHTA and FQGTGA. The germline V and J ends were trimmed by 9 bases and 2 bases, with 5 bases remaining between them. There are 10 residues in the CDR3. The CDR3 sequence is CARGPYEQYF. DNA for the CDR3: TGTGCCAGGGGCCCCTACGAGCAGTACTTC.

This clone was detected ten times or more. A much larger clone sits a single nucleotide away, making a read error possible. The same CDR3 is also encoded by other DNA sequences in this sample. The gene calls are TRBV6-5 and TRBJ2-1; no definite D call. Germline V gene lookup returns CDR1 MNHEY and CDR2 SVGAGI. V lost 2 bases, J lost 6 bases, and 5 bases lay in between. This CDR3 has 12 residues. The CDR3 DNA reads TGTGCCAGCAGTTACGGGGTCAATGAGCAGTTCTTC. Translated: CASSYGVNEQFF.

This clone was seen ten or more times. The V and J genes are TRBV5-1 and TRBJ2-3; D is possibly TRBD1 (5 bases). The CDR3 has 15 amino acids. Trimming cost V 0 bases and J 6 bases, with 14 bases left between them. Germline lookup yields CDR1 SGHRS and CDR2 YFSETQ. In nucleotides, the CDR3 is TGCGCCAGCAGCTTGGATGACTTACAGGCGGATACGCAGTATTTT. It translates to CASSLDDLQADTQYF. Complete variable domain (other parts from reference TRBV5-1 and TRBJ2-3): KAGVTQTPRYLIKTRGQQVTLSCSPISGHRSVSWYQQTPGQGLQFLFEYFSETQRNKGNFPGRFSGRQFSNSRSEMNVSTLELGDSALYLCASSLDDLQADTQYFGPGTRLTVL.

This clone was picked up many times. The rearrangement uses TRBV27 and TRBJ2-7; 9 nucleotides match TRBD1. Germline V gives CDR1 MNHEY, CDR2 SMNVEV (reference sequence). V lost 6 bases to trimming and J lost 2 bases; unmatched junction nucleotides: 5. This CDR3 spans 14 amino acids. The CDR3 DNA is TGTGCCAGCAGGTCCGGGACAGGGCCCTACGAGCAGTACTTC. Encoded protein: CASRSGTGPYEQYF.

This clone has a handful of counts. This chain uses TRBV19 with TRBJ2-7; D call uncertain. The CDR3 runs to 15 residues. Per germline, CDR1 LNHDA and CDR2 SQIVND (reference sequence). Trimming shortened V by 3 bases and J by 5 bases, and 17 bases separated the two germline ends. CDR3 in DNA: TGTGCCAGTAGTATCTCTATGGCTACCCGCGACGAGCAGTACTTC. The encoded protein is CASSISMATRDEQYF.

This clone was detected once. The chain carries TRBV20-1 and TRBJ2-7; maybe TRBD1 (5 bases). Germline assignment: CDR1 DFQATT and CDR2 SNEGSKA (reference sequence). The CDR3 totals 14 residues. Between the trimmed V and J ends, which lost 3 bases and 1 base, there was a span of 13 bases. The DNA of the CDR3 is TGCAGTGCTAGTCCTGTCGCAGGGTCCTACGAGCAGTACTTC. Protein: CSASPVAGSYEQYF.

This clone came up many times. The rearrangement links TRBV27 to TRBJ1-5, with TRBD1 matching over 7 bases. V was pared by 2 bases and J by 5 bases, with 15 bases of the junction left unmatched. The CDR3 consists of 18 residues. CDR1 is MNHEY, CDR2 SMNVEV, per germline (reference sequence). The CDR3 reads CASSLEIPTGLNDQPQHF. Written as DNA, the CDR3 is TGTGCCAGCAGTTTAGAAATCCCGACAGGGCTGAATGATCAGCCCCAGCATTTT.

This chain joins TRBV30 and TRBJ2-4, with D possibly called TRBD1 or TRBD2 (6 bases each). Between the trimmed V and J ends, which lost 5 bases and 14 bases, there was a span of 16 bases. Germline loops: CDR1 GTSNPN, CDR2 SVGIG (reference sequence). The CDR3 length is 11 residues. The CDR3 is CAWAGGHEKYF. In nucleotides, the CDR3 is TGTGCCTGGGCCGGGGGACACGAGAAGTACTTC.

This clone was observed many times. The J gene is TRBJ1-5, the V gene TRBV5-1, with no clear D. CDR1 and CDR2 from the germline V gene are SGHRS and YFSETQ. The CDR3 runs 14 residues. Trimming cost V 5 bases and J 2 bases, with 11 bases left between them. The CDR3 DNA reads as TGCGCCAGCAGTGAGGGCGTGGGCAATCAGCCCCAGCATTTT. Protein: CASSEGVGNQPQHF.

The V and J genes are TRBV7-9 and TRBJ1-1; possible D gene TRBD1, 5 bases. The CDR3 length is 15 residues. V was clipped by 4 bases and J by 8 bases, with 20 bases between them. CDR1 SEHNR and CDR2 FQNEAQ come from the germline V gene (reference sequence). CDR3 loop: CASSSVSLRGKEAFF. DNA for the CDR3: TGTGCCAGCAGCTCGGTCTCACTTAGGGGTAAGGAAGCTTTCTTT.

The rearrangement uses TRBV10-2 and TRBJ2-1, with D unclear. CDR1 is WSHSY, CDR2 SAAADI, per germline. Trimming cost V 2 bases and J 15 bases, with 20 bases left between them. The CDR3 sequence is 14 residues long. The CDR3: CASSEERSPPPRFF. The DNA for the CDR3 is TGCGCCAGCAGTGAGGAGAGGTCCCCCCCCCCCCGGTTCTTC.

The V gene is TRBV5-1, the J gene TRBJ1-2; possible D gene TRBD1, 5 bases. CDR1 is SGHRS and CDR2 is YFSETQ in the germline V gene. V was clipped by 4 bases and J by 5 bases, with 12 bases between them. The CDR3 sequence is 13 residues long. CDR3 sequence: CASSPRRGYGYTF. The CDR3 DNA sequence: TGCGCCAGCAGCCCCCGGAGGGGTTATGGCTACACCTTC.

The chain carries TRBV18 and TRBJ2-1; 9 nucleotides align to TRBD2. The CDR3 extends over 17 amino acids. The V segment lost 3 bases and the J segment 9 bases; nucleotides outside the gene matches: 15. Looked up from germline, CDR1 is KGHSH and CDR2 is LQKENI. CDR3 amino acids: CASSPNAPSGTFGEQFF. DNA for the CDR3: TGTGCCAGCTCACCGAACGCACCTAGCGGGACCTTCGGTGAGCAGTTCTTC.

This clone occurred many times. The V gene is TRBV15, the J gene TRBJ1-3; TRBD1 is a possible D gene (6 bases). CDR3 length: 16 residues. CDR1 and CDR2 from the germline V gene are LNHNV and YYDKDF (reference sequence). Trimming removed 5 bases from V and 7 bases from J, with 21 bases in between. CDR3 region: CATSYGGNRVGNTIYF. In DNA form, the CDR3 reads TGTGCCACCAGCTACGGCGGGAACAGGGTCGGCAACACCATATATTTT.

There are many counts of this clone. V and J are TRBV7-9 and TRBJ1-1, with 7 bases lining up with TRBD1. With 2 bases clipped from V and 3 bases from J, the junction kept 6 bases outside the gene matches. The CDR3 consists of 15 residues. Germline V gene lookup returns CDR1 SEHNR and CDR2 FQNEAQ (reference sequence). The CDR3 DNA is TGTGCCAGCAGCTTATCCTTAACAGGGGACACTGAAGCTTTCTTT. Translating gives CASSLSLTGDTEAFF.

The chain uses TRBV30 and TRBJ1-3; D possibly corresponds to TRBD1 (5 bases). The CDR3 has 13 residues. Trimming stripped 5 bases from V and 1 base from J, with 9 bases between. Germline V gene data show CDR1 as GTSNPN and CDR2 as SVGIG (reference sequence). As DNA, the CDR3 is TGTGCCTGGGCAGGGCCATCTGGAAACACCATATATTTT. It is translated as CAWAGPSGNTIYF.

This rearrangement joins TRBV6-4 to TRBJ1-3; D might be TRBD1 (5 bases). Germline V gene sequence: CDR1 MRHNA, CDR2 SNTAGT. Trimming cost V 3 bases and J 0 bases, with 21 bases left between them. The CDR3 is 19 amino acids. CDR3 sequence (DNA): TGTGCCAGCAGTGATCTCGGGGGTCAACCAACACCCTCTGGAAACACCATATATTTT. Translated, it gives CASSDLGGQPTPSGNTIYF.

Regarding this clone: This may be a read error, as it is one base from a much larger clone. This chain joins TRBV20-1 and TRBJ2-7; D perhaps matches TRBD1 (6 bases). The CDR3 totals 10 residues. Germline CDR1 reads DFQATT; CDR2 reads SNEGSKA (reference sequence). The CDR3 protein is CSALSGEQCF. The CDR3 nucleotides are TGCAGTGCTTTGTCAGGGGAGCAGTGCTTC.

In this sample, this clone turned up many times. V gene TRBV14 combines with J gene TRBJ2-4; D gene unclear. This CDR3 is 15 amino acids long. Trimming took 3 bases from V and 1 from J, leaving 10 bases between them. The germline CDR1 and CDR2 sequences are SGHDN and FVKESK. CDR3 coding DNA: TGTGCCAGCAGCCACCCAGCAGCGGCCAAAAACATTCAGTACTTC. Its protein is CASSHPAAAKNIQYF.